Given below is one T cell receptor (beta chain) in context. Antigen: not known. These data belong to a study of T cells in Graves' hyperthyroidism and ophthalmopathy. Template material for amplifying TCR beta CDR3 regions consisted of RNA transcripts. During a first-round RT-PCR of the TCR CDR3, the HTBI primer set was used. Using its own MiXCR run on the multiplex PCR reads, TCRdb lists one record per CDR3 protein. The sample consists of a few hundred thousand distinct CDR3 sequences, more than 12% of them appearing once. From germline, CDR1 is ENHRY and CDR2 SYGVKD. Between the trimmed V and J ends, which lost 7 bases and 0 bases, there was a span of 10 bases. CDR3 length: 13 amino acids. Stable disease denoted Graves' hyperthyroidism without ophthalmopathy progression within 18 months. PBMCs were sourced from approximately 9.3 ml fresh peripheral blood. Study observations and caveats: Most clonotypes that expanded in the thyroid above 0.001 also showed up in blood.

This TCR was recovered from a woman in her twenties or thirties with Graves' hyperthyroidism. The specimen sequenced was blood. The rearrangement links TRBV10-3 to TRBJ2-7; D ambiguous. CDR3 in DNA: TGTGCCATCATTGATCTCAGCTCCTACGAGCAGTACTTC. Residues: CAIIDLSSYEQYF.